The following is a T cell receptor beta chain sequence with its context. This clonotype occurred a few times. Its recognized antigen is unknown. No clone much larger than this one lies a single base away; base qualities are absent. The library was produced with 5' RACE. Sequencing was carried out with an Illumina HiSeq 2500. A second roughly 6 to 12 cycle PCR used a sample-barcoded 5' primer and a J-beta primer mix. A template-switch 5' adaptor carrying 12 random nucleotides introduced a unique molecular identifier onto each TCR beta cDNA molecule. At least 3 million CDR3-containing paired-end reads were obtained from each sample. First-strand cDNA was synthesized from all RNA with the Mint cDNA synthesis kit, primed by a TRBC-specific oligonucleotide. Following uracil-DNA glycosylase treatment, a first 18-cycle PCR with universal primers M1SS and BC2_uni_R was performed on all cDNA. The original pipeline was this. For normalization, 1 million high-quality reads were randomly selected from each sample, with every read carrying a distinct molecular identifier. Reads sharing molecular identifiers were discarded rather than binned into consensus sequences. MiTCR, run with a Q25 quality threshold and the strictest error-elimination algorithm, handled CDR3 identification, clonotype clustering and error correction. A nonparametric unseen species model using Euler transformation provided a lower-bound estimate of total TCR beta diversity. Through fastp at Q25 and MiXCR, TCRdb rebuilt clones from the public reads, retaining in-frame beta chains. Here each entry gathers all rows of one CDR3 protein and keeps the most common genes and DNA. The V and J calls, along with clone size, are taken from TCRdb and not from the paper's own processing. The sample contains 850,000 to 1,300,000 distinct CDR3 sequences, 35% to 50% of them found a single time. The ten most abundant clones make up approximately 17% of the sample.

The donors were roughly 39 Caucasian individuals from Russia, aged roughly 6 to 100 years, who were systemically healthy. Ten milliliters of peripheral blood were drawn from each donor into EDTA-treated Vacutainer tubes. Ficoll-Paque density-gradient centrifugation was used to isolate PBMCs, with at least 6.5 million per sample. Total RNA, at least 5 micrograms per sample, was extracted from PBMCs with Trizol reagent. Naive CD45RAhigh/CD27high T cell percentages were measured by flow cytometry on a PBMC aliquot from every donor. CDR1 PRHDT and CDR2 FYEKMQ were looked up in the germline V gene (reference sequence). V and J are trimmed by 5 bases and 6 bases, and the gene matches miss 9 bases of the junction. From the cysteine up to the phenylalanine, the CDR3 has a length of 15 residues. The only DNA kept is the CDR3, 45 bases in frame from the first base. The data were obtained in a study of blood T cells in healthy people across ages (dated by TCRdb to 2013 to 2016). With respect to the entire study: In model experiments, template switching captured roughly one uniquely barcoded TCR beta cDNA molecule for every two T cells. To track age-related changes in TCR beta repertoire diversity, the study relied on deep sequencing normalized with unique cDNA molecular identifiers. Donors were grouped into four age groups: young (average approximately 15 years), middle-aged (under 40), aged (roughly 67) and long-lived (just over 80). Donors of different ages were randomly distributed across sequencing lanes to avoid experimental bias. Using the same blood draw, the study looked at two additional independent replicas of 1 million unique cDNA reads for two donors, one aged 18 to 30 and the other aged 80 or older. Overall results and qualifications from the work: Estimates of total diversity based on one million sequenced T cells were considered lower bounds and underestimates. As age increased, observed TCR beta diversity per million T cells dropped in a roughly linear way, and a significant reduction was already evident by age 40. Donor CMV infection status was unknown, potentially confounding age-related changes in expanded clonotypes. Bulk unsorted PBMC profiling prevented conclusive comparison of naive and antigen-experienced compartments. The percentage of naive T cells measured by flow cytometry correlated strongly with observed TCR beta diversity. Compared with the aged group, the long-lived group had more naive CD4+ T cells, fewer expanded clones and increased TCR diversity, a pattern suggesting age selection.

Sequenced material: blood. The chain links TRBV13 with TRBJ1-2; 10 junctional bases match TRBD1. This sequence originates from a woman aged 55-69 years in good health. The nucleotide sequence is TGTGCCAGCAGCCAGAGACAGGGGGCGCGTCATGGCTACACCTTC. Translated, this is CASSQRQGARHGYTF.